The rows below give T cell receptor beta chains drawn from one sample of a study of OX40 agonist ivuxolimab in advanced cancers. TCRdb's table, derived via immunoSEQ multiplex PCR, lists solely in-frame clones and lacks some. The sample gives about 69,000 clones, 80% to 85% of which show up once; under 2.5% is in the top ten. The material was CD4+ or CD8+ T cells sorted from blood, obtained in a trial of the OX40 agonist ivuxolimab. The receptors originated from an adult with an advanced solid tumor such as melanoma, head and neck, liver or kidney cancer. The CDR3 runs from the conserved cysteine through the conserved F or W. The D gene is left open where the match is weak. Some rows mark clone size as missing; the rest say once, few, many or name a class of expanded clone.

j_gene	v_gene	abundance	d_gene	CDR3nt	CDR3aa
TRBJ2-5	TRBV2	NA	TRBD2	TGTGCCAGCAGTCGCTCCGGGGGGGCAGGAGAGACCCAGTACTTC	CASSRSGGAGETQYF
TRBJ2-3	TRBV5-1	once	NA	TGCGCCAGCAGCTTGGGCACGAGCACAGATACGCAGTATTTT	CASSLGTSTDTQYF
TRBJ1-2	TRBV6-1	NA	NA	TGTGCCAGTCTGACAGGTCTAGTTAACTATGGCTACACCTTC	CASLTGLVNYGYTF
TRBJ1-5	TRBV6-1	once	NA	TGTGCCAGCAATCAGGATAGCAATCAGCCCCAGCATTTT	CASNQDSNQPQHF
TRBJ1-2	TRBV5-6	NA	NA	TGTGCCAGCAGCTTGCAGGGGAACTATGGCTACACCTTC	CASSLQGNYGYTF
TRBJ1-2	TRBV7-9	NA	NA	TGTGCCAGCAGCGACACCTCCTCCTATGGCTACACCTTC	CASSDTSSYGYTF
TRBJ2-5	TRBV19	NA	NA	TGTGCCAGTACCTCGGGGTACCAAGAGACCCAGTACTTC	CASTSGYQETQYF
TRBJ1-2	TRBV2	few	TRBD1	TGTGCCAGCATTTGGGACAGTGGATATGGCTACACCTTC	CASIWDSGYGYTF
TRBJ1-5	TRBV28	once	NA	TGTGCCAGCAGTTTAGTGACAGGCAATCAGCCCCAGCATTTT	CASSLVTGNQPQHF
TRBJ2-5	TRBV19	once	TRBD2	TGTGCCAGCCGGAGAGCGGGGGAAGAGACCCAGTACTTC	CASRRAGEETQYF
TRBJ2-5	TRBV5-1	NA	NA	TGCGCCAGCAGTTCCCCGGGACTGCCGTACCAAGAGACCCAGTACTTC	CASSSPGLPYQETQYF
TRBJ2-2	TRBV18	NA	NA	TGTGCCAGCTCACTTTCGACCGGGGAGCTGTTTTTT	CASSLSTGELFF
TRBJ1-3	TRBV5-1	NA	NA	TGCGCCAGCAGCTTCAACTCTGGAAACACCATATATTTT	CASSFNSGNTIYF
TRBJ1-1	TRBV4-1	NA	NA	TGCGCCAGCAGAAACAGGGCGATCGGCACTGAAGCTTTCTTT	CASRNRAIGTEAFF
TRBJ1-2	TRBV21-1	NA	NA	TGTGCCAGCAGCACCTACACCGCTAACTATGGCTACACCTTC	CASSTYTANYGYTF
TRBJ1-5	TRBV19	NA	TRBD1	TGTGCCAGTCGTGACAGGGGAGGTGGGAGCAATCAGCCCCAGCATTTT	CASRDRGGGSNQPQHF
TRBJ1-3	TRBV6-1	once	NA	TGTGCCAGCAGTGACAGGAGCTCTGGAAACACCATATATTTT	CASSDRSSGNTIYF
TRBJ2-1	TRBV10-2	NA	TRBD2	TGCGCCAGCAAGGGTAGCGGGAGGGATGAGCAGTTCTTC	CASKGSGRDEQFF
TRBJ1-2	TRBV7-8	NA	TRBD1	TGTGCCAGCAGCTTAGAGGGGGACAGGACGAGGGGTGGCTACACCTTC	CASSLEGDRTRGGYTF
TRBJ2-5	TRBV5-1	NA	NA	TGCGCCAGCAGCTTGGGTCACAGGGAAGAGACCCAGTACTTC	CASSLGHREETQYF
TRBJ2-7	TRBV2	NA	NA	TGTGCCAGCAGTGACCTTCAGGCGGCAGGGGATTCCTACGAGCAGTACTTC	CASSDLQAAGDSYEQYF
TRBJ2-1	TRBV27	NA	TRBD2	TGTGCCAGCAGTTTCTCCCCCGGACTAGCGGGAAGGAATGAGCAGTTCTTC	CASSFSPGLAGRNEQFF
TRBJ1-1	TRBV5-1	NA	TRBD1	TGCGCCAGCAGTCAGGGGGGGGGCGGCACTGAAGCTTTCTTT	CASSQGGGGTEAFF
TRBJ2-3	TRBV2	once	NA	TGTGCCAGCATGGAGACGGAACAGAGAGCAGATACGCAGTATTTT	CASMETEQRADTQYF
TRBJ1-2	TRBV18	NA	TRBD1	TGTGCCAGCTCAGCGGACAGGGGGAATGATGGCTACACCTTC	CASSADRGNDGYTF
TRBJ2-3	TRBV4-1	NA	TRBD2	TGCGCCAGCAGCCAAGGGACTAGCGGGGGGGCGCCTAGCACAGATACGCAGTATTTT	CASSQGTSGGAPSTDTQYF
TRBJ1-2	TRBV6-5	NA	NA	TGTGCCAGCAGTTTACAGGTTAACTATGGCTACACCTTC	CASSLQVNYGYTF
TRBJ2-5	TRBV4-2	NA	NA	TGTGCCAGCAGCCAGAGGCAGTCCCAAGAGACCCAGTACTTC	CASSQRQSQETQYF
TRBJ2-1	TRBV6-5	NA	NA	TGTGCCAGCACCCCATCGTCGGGGCCTCAGTTCTTC	CASTPSSGPQFF
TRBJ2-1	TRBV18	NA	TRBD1	TGTGCCAGCTCAACCGGGACAGACTTTGGAGAGCAGTTCTTC	CASSTGTDFGEQFF
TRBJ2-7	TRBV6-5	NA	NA	TGTGCCAGCAGTCCACTAACGGGGACCCACGAGCAGTACTTC	CASSPLTGTHEQYF
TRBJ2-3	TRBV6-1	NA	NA	TGTGCCAGCAGTGCCTCCGGGACACAGCGCACAGATACGCAGTATTTT	CASSASGTQRTDTQYF
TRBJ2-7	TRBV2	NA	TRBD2	TGTGCCAGCAGTGTCCTAGCGGGTGGCTACGAGCAGTACTTC	CASSVLAGGYEQYF
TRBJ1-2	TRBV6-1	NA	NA	TGTGCCAGCAGTGAACGGGGCGAGGGGAGAGGCTACACCTTC	CASSERGEGRGYTF
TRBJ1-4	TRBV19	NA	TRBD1	TGTGCCAGTACCCGGACAGGGCGGAATGAAAAACTGTTTTTT	CASTRTGRNEKLFF
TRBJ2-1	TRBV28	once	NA	TGTGCCAGCAGTTTTGGGGTGGGGGGAGCACTTTACAATGAGCAGTTCTTC	CASSFGVGGALYNEQFF
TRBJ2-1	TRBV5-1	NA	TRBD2	TGCGCCAGCATTGGGGGGGTAACCTACAATGAGCAGTTCTTC	CASIGGVTYNEQFF
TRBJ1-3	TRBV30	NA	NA	TGTGCCTGGAGTGTTCTAGGGAATGGAAACACCATATATTTT	CAWSVLGNGNTIYF
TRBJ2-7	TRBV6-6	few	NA	TGTGCCAGCAGTACATCCGGGGGCGGCACTTCCTACGAGCAGTACTTC	CASSTSGGGTSYEQYF
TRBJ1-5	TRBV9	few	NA	TGTGCCAGCAGTGAAGACCCAAGCAATCAGCCCCAGCATTTT	CASSEDPSNQPQHF
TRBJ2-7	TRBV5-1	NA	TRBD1	TGCGCCAGCAGCCCGGGACAGGTTCGGTCCTACGAGCAGTACTTC	CASSPGQVRSYEQYF
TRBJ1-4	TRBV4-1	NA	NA	TGCGCCAGCAGCCGGGATCCTAATGAAAAACTGTTTTTT	CASSRDPNEKLFF
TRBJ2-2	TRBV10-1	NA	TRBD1	TGCGCCAGCAGTGAGTCGTCAGGGGGAACCGGGGAGCTGTTTTTT	CASSESSGGTGELFF
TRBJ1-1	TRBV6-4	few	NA	TGTGCCAGCAGTGACTCCGTTCAAGCTTTCTTT	CASSDSVQAFF
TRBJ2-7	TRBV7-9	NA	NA	TGTGCCAGCAGCTTCACCCGGACTATTACCAGCGAGCAGTACTTC	CASSFTRTITSEQYF
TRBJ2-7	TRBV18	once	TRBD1	TGTGCCAGCTCACCAGGGACAGCACTATTCTACGAGCAGTACTTC	CASSPGTALFYEQYF
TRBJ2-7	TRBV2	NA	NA	TGTGCCAGCAGGGACAAAGCTAGGGAGCAGTACTTC	CASRDKAREQYF
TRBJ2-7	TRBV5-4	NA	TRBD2	TGTGCCAGCAGCTCGCCCATCGAGGGACTAGCGGCCGAGCAGTACTTC	CASSSPIEGLAAEQYF
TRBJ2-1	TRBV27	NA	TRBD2	TGTGCCAGCAGTTTGTACATGGGACTCTCAAGCGGGAGGGAGGGCAATGAGCAGTTCTTC	CASSLYMGLSSGREGNEQFF
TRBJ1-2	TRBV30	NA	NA	TGTGCCTGGAGTGTCCCAGGGGCGAATCCTGGCTACACCTTC	CAWSVPGANPGYTF
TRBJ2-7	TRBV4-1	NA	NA	TGCGCCAGCAGCCAAGCGCCGGGGGTGGGCTACGAGCAGTACTTC	CASSQAPGVGYEQYF
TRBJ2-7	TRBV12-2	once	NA	TGTGCAAGTCGCCCCCCAGGGACCTACGAGCAGTACTTC	CASRPPGTYEQYF
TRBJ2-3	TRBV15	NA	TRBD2	TGTGCCACCAGCAGAGATTCCCCGGGACTAGGGGCCGATACGCAGTATTTT	CATSRDSPGLGADTQYF
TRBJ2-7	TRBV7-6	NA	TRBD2	TGTGCCAGCAGCTTCAGCGGGAGTACCTACGAGCAGTACTTC	CASSFSGSTYEQYF
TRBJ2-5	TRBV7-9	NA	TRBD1	TGTGCCAGCAGCTTAGGCAGGGGGCCTCAAGAGACCCAGTACTTC	CASSLGRGPQETQYF
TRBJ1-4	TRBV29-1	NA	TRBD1	TGCAGCGTTGGGGAGACAGGGGGCGTTAATGAAAAACTGTTTTTT	CSVGETGGVNEKLFF
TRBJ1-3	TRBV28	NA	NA	TGTGCCAGCAGTTTAAATGCTGGAAACACCATATATTTT	CASSLNAGNTIYF
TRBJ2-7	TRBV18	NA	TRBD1	TGTGCCAGCTGTCCGACAGGGGCCCTCACCATCTACGAGCAGTACTTC	CASCPTGALTIYEQYF
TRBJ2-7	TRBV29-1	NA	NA	TGCAGCGCCCGCACGAACTCCTACGAGCAGTACTTC	CSARTNSYEQYF